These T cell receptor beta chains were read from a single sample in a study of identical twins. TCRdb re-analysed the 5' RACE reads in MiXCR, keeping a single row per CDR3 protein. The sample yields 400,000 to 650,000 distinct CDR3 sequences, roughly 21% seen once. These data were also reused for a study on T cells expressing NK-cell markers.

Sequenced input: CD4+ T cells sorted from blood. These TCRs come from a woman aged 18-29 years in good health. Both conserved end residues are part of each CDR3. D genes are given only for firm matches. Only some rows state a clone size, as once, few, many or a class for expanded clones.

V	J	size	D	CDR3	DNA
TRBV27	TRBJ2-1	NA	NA	CASSFGHTSLFF	TGTGCCAGCAGTTTCGGACACACGAGTCTGTTCTTC
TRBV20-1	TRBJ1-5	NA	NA	CSARDHGNQPQHF	TGCAGTGCTAGAGATCATGGCAATCAGCCCCAGCATTTT
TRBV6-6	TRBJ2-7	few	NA	CASSRGNNYEQYF	TGTGCCAGCAGTCGCGGGAACAACTACGAGCAGTACTTC
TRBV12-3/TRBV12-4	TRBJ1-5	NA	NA	CASSLGSGGSQPQHF	TGTGCCAGCAGTTTGGGGTCTGGGGGAAGTCAGCCCCAGCATTTT
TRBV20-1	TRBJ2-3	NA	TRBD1	CSAGDRAGDTQYF	TGCAGTGCAGGGGACAGGGCGGGAGATACGCAGTATTTT
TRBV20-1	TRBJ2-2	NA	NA	CSASGQTGELFF	TGCAGTGCTAGTGGGCAGACCGGGGAGCTGTTTTTT
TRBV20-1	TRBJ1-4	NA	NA	CSARWGDGEKLFF	TGCAGTGCTAGGTGGGGGGACGGCGAAAAACTGTTTTTT
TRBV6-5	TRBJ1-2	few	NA	CASSSSGSVWGYTF	TGTGCCAGCAGTTCATCCGGGTCCGTCTGGGGCTACACCTTC
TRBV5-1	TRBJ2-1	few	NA	CASSLAGWGVNEQFF	TGCGCCAGCAGCTTGGCAGGTTGGGGGGTCAATGAGCAGTTCTTC
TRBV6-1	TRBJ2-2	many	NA	CASNVQSGHGELFF	TGTGCCAGCAACGTTCAGTCAGGGCACGGGGAGCTGTTTTTT
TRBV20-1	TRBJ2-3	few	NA	CSASLPAEDTQYF	TGCAGTGCTTCTCTACCAGCGGAAGATACGCAGTATTTT
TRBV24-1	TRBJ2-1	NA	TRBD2	CATSTAGGDNEQFF	TGTGCCACCAGTACTGCGGGAGGGGACAATGAGCAGTTCTTC
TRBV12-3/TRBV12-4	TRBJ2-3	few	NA	CASTRGISTDTQYF	TGTGCCAGCACAAGGGGGATTAGCACAGATACGCAGTATTTT
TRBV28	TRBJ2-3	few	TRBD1	CASSATGGPGRTQYF	TGTGCCAGCAGTGCAACAGGGGGGCCGGGTAGGACGCAGTATTTT
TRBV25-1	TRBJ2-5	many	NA	CASSEFGETQYF	TGTGCCAGCAGTGAATTCGGAGAGACCCAGTACTTC
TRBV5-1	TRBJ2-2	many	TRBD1	CASSVQGANTGELFF	TGTGCCAGCAGCGTACAGGGGGCGAACACCGGGGAGCTGTTTTTT
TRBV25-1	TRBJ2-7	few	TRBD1	CASREFGGTGFRQYF	TGTGCCAGCAGGGAATTTGGTGGGACAGGGTTTAGGCAGTACTTC
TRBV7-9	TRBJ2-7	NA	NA	CASSPAGRVKFRYEQYF	TGTGCCAGCAGTCCGGCCGGCAGGGTAAAGTTCCGGTACGAGCAGTACTTC
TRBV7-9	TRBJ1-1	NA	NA	CASSLLEGGAFF	TGTGCCAGCAGCTTGTTAGAGGGAGGAGCTTTCTTT
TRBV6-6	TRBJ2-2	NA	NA	CASNTQAGELFF	TGTGCCAGCAATACCCAGGCCGGGGAGCTGTTTTTT
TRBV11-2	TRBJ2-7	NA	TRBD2	CASSLVGPSGEQYF	TGTGCCAGCAGCTTAGTTGGCCCTAGCGGCGAGCAGTACTTC
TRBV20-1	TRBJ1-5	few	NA	CSARDQGGQPQHF	TGCAGTGCTAGAGATCAGGGAGGTCAGCCCCAGCATTTT
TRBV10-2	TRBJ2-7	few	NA	CASRTDLYEQYF	TGCGCCAGCAGGACAGACCTCTACGAGCAGTACTTC
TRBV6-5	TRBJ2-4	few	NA	CASSFDGVKNIQYF	TGTGCCAGCAGTTTCGACGGGGTCAAAAACATTCAGTACTTC
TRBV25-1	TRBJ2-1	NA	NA	CASSGYDF	TGTGCCAGCAGTGGGTATGACTTC
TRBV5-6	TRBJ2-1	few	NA	CASTEVSIEYNEQFF	TGTGCCAGCACCGAAGTGTCGATTGAGTACAATGAGCAGTTCTTC
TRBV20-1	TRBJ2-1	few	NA	CSATDLVREQFF	TGCAGTGCTACGGACCTCGTCAGGGAGCAGTTCTTC
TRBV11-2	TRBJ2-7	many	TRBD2	CASSGRSGGSYEQYF	TGTGCCAGCAGCGGCCGCAGCGGGGGCTCCTACGAGCAGTACTTC
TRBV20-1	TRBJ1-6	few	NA	CSARGSSALSLHF	TGCAGTGCTAGGGGGTCCTCAGCCCTCAGCCTCCACTTT
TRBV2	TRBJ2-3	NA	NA	CATSLDSAEDTQYF	TGTGCCACCAGCCTCGATTCAGCGGAAGATACGCAGTATTTT
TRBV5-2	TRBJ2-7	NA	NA	CACILRALLGGNSYEQYF	TGTGCCTGCATTTTAAGGGCCCTTTTGGGGGGAAACTCCTACGAGCAGTACTTC
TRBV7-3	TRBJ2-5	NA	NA	CASSLSRSETQYF	TGTGCCAGCAGCTTAAGTCGTAGTGAGACCCAGTACTTC
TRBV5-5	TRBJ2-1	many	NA	CASSLSRVYTSYNEQFF	TGTGCCAGCAGCTTGAGTAGGGTTTATACCTCCTACAATGAGCAGTTCTTC
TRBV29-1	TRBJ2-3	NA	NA	CSVDEGVLLDTQYF	TGCAGCGTTGACGAGGGGGTGTTATTAGATACGCAGTATTTT
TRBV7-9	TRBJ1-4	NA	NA	CASSLRDFGKLFF	TGTGCCAGCAGCCTCAGGGATTTCGGAAAACTGTTTTTT
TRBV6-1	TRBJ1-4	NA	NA	CASRDHGGVEKLFF	TGTGCCAGCCGCGATCATGGGGGGGTCGAAAAACTGTTTTTT
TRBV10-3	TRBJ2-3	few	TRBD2	CAISEPGLAGAHTQYF	TGTGCCATCAGTGAGCCCGGACTAGCGGGAGCGCATACGCAGTATTTT
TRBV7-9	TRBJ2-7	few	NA	CASSSQGVEQYF	TGTGCCAGCAGCTCACAGGGTGTCGAGCAGTACTTC
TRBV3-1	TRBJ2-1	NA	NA	CASSLYTVRGEQFF	TGTGCCAGCAGCTTATACACTGTCCGAGGTGAGCAGTTCTTC
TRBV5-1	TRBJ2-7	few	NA	CASSLDLSTYEQYF	TGCGCCAGCAGCTTGGATCTCAGCACCTACGAGCAGTACTTC
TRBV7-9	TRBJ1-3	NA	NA	CASSTLWDTIYF	TGTGCCAGCAGCACGCTTTGGGACACCATATATTTT
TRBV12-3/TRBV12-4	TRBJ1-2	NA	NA	CASNAFGSSSTF	TGTGCCAGCAATGCATTTGGGTCTTCTAGCACCTTC
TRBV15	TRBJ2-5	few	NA	CATSRGPAKETQYF	TGTGCCACCAGCAGAGGTCCAGCGAAAGAGACCCAGTACTTC
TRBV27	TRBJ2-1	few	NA	CASSLRGASSYNEQFF	TGTGCCAGCAGTTTACGTGGGGCCTCTTCCTACAATGAGCAGTTCTTC
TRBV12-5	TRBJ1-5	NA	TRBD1	CASGLADRAQHF	TGTGCTAGTGGTTTGGCCGACAGGGCCCAGCATTTT
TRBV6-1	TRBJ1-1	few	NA	CASRLARGGGTEAFF	TGTGCCAGCAGACTGGCCCGAGGAGGGGGCACTGAAGCTTTCTTT
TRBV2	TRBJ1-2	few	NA	CASSGRTDPNYGYTF	TGTGCCAGCAGTGGGAGGACAGACCCTAACTATGGCTACACCTTC